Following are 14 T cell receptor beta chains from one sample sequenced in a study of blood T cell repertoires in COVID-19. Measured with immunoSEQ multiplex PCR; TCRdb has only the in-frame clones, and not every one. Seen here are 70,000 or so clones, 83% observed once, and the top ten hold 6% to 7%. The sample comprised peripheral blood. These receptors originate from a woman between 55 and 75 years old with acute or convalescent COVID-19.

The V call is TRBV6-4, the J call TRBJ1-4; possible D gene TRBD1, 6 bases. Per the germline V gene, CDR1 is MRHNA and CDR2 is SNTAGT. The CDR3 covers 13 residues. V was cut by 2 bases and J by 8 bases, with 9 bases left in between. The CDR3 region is CASSDTRGEKLFF. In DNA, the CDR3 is TGTGCCAGCAGTGACACGAGGGGGGAAAAACTGTTTTTT.

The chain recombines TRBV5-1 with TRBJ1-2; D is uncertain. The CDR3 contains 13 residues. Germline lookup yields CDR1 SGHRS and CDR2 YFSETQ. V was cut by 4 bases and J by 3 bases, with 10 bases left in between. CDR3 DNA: TGCGCCAGCAGCGAGGGCCCTCACTATGGCTACACCTTC. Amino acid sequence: CASSEGPHYGYTF.

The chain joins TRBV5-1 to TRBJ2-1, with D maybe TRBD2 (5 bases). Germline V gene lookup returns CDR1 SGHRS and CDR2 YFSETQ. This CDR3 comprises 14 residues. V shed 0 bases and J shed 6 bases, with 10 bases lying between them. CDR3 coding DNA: TGCGCCAGCAGCTTGGACGGGGTGGGCAATGAGCAGTTCTTC. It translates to CASSLDGVGNEQFF.

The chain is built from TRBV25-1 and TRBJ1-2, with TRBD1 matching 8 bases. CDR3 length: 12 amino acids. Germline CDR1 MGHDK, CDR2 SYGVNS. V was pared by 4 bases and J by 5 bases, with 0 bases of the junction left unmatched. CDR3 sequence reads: CASSGTGYGYTF. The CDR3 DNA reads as TGTGCCAGCAGTGGGACAGGGTATGGCTACACCTTC.

The CDR3 DNA reads TGTGCCAGCAGCGTAGGAGATCCCCAGCATTTT. Its translation is CASSVGDPQHF. The gene calls are TRBV6-5 and TRBJ1-5; D call uncertain. Germline values: CDR1 MNHEY, CDR2 SVGAGI. The CDR3 consists of 11 residues. V lost 6 bases, J lost 10 bases, and 10 bases lay in between.

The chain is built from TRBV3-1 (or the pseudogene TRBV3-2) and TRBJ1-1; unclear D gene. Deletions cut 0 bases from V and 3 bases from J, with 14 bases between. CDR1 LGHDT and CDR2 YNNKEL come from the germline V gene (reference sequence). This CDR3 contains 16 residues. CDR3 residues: CASSQELQRGDTEAFF. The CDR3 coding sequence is TGTGCCAGCAGCCAAGAGCTGCAGCGGGGAGACACTGAAGCTTTCTTT.

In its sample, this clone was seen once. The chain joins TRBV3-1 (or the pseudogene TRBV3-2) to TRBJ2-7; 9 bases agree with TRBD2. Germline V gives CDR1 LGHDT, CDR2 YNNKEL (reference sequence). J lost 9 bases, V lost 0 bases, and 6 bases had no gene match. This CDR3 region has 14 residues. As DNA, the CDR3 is TGTGCCAGCAGCCAAGAAGGGACTAGCCGGGCGCAGTACTTC. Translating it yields CASSQEGTSRAQYF.

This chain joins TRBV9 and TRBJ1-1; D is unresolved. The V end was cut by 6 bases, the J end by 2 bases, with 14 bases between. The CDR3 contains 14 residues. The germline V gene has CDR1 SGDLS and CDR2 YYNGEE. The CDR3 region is CASTEGRINTEAFF. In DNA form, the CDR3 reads TGTGCCAGCACCGAGGGCAGAATCAACACTGAAGCTTTCTTT.

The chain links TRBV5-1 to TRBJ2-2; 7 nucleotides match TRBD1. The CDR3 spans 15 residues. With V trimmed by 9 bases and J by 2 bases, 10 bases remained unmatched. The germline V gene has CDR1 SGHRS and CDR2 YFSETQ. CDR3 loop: CATIKDRDNTGELFF. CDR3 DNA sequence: TGCGCCACCATTAAAGACAGGGATAACACCGGGGAGCTGTTTTTT.

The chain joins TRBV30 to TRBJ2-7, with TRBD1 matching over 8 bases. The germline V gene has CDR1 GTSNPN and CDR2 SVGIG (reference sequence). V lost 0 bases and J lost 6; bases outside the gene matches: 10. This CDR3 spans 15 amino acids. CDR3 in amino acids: CAWSVTGDWRIEQYF. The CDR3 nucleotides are TGTGCCTGGAGTGTGACAGGGGATTGGCGTATCGAGCAGTACTTC.

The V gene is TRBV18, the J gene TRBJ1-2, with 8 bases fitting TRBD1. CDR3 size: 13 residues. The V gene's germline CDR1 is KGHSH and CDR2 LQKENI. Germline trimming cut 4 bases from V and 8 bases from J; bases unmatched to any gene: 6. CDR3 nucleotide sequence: TGTGCCAGCTCACAGGACAGGGCGGACGGCTACACCTTC. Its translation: CASSQDRADGYTF.

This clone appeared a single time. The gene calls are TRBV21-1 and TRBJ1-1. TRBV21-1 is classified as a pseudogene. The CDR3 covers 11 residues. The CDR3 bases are TGTGCCCGGGGGAGGAACACTGAAGCTTTCTTT. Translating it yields CARGRNTEAFF.

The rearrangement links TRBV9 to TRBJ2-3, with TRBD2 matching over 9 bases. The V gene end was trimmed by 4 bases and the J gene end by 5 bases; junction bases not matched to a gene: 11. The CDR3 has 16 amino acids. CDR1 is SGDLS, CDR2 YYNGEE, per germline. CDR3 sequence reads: CASSHGGRGGQDTQYF. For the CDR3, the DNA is TGTGCCAGCAGCCACGGAGGGCGGGGGGGCCAAGATACGCAGTATTTT.

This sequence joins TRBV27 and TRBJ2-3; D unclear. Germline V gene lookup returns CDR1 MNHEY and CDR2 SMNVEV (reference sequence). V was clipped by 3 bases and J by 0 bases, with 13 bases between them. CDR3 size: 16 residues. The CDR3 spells CASSFSQASSTDTQYF. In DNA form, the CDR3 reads TGTGCCAGCAGTTTTTCTCAGGCTTCTAGCACAGATACGCAGTATTTT.